These 26 T cell receptor beta chains originate from one sample sequenced in a study of CD8 T cells in Susac syndrome. A quantity of roughly 0.5 to 1 ug RNA underwent reverse transcription using random hexamers. Each CDR3 protein is one row after TCRdb ran MiXCR on the immunoSEQ multiplex PCR reads. The sample yields 100,000 to 150,000 distinct CDR3 sequences, around 94% seen once. The source material was CD4+ T cells from PBMCs. Receptor source: a human donor in good health.

CDR3 sequence reads: CASSWSLGTDYGYTF. The CDR3 nucleotides read TGTGCCAGCAGCTGGTCCCTCGGGACAGACTATGGCTACACCTTC. V and J are TRBV5-4 and TRBJ1-2; 7 bases map to TRBD1. In germline, CDR1 is SGHNT, CDR2 YYREEE (reference sequence). This CDR3 comprises 15 residues. V lost 3 bases, J lost 3 bases, and 8 bases stayed unmatched.

V usage is TRBV19 and J usage is TRBJ2-1; maybe TRBD2 (6 bases). From germline, CDR1 is LNHDA and CDR2 SQIVND (reference sequence). CDR3 length: 14 amino acids. Trimming cost V 8 bases and J 2 bases, with 13 bases left between them. The CDR3 here is CASQGAGTYNEQFF. CDR3 nucleotides: TGTGCCAGTCAAGGGGCGGGGACCTACAATGAGCAGTTCTTC. The variable domain in full, completed from reference TRBV19 and TRBJ2-1, reads DGGITQSPKYLFRKEGQNVTLSCEQNLNHDAMYWYRQDPGQGLRLIYYSQIVNDFQKGDIAEGYSVSREKKESFPLTVTSAQKNPTAFYLCASQGAGTYNEQFFGPGTRLTVL.

The DNA for the CDR3 is TGTGCCAGCAGCCAAGGGGGAGAAACTGAAGCTTTCTTT. It yields the protein CASSQGGETEAFF. The rearrangement uses TRBV3-1 and TRBJ1-1; unclear D gene. The CDR3 spans 13 residues. CDR1 and CDR2 from the germline V gene are LGHDT and YNNKEL (reference sequence). V was cut by 1 base and J by 5 bases, with 8 bases left in between.

This sequence joins TRBV18 and TRBJ2-3, with 12 bases matching TRBD2. CDR3 length equals 18 residues. V lost 2 bases to trimming and J lost 4 bases; unmatched junction nucleotides: 10. Germline loops: CDR1 KGHSH, CDR2 LQKENI. The CDR3 nucleotides read TGTGCCAGCTCACCAACGAGACTAGCGGGAGCGGGGGCAGATACGCAGTATTTT. Residues: CASSPTRLAGAGADTQYF.

This clonotype has a single count. V usage is TRBV12-5 and J usage is TRBJ2-1, with unresolved D. The CDR3 length is 17 residues. V lost 5 bases and J lost 2, with 19 bases in between. The germline V gene has CDR1 LGHNT and CDR2 FRNRAP. The CDR3 nucleotides read TGTGCTAGTGGTCGCGGAAGGGCAACGACCCCCTACAATGAGCAGTTCTTC. It specifies CASGRGRATTPYNEQFF.

The chain employs TRBV20-1 and TRBJ2-3; 16 nucleotides agree with TRBD2. After removal of 1 base from V and 2 bases from J, the junction contained 9 bases not matched to a gene. The CDR3 is 19 residues long. The germline gives CDR1 DFQATT, CDR2 SNEGSKA (reference sequence). CDR3 DNA sequence: TGCAGTGCTAGAGGTGGTGGGACTAGCGGGAGGGTTAACACAGATACGCAGTATTTT. Protein: CSARGGGTSGRVNTDTQYF.

This chain links TRBV7-9 with TRBJ2-7; 7 bases agree with TRBD1. The CDR3 extends over 13 amino acids. After removal of 1 base from V and 6 bases from J, the junction contained 3 bases not matched to a gene. Per germline, CDR1 SEHNR and CDR2 FQNEAQ (reference sequence). Here the CDR3 reads CASSLEGGGEQYF. The DNA for the CDR3 is TGTGCCAGCAGCTTAGAAGGGGGCGGCGAGCAGTACTTC. The whole variable domain, filled in from reference TRBV7-9 and TRBJ2-7, reads DTGVSQNPRHKITKRGQNVTFRCDPISEHNRLYWYRQTLGQGPEFLTYFQNEAQLEKSRLLSDRFSAERPKGSFSTLEIQRTEQGDSAMYLCASSLEGGGEQYFGPGTRLTVT.

V is TRBV6-2 or TRBV6-3 and J is TRBJ1-1; tentative D call: TRBD1 (5 bases). V lost 10 bases to trimming and J lost 6 bases, with 18 bases between them. There are 13 residues in the CDR3. The germline V gene encodes CDR1 MNHEY and CDR2 SVGEGT. CDR3 coding DNA: TGTGCCACCCAGACCGGGTGGGGGGCTGAAGCTTTCTTT. As protein: CATQTGWGAEAFF.

The CDR3: CSVREDSGGEQYF. The CDR3, as DNA: TGCAGTGTTAGGGAGGACTCCGGGGGCGAGCAGTACTTC. J is TRBJ2-7 and V is TRBV20-1; D might be TRBD2 (6 bases). Per the germline V gene, CDR1 is DFQATT and CDR2 is SNEGSKA (reference sequence). Deletions cut 7 bases from V and 6 bases from J, with 19 bases between. The CDR3 covers 13 residues.

The J gene is TRBJ2-1, the V gene TRBV30; 13 bases are a match to TRBD2. V lost 0 bases and J lost 2; bases outside the gene matches: 4. This CDR3 contains 17 residues. CDR1 and CDR2 from the germline V gene are GTSNPN and SVGIG (reference sequence). The chain's CDR3 is CAWSVKGLAGPYNEQFF. As DNA, the CDR3 is TGTGCCTGGAGTGTAAAGGGACTAGCGGGACCCTACAATGAGCAGTTCTTC. The variable domain in full, completed from reference TRBV30 and TRBJ2-1, reads SQTIHQWPATLVQPVGSPLSLECTVEGTSNPNLYWYRQAAGRGLQLLFYSVGIGQISSEVPQNLSASRPQDRQFILSSKKLLLSDSGFYLCAWSVKGLAGPYNEQFFGPGTRLTVL.

The rearrangement uses TRBV7-9 and TRBJ1-1, with D uncertain. Deletions cut 1 base from V and 0 bases from J, with 9 bases between. The CDR3 consists of 15 residues. CDR1 and CDR2 (germline): SEHNR, FQNEAQ (reference sequence). CDR3 sequence reads: CASSLGSAMNTEAFF. The CDR3, as DNA: TGTGCCAGCAGCTTAGGATCAGCCATGAACACTGAAGCTTTCTTT.

The chain recombines TRBV5-6 with TRBJ2-1; TRBD1 matches at 10 bases. J gave up 4 bases and V 5 bases, and 9 bases lay outside the gene matches. Germline CDR1 reads SGHDT; CDR2 reads YYEEEE. This CDR3 comprises 16 residues. As DNA, the CDR3 is TGTGCCAGCAGTCCTACCGGGACAGGGGCATACAATGAGCAGTTCTTC. As protein: CASSPTGTGAYNEQFF.

This chain links TRBV14 with TRBJ2-1; D may correspond to TRBD1 or TRBD2 (5 bases each). V lost 6 bases, J lost 2 bases, and 17 bases lay in between. This CDR3 region has 16 residues. CDR1 and CDR2 from the germline V gene are SGHDN and FVKESK. The CDR3 bases are TGTGCCAGCAGTACGTCCCCGGGACCACCCTACAATGAGCAGTTCTTC. Encoded protein: CASSTSPGPPYNEQFF.

J is TRBJ1-2 and V is TRBV18; D remains unclear. Trimming cost V 0 bases and J 0 bases, with 8 bases left between them. The CDR3 runs 15 residues. The germline gives CDR1 KGHSH, CDR2 LQKENI. CDR3 region: CASSPPSRPNYGYTF. The CDR3 coding sequence is TGTGCCAGCTCACCACCGTCTCGCCCTAACTATGGCTACACCTTC.

J is TRBJ2-1 and V is TRBV20-1; 13 positions match TRBD2. The CDR3 contains 16 residues. J lost 9 bases, V lost 3 bases, and 11 bases had no gene match. Germline CDR1 and CDR2: DFQATT and SNEGSKA (reference sequence). This CDR3 is CSASPLTSGRAIEQFF. In nucleotides, the CDR3 is TGCAGTGCTAGTCCCCTAACTAGCGGGAGGGCCATTGAGCAGTTCTTC.

This chain joins TRBV5-1 and TRBJ1-2; no clear D gene. The germline CDR1 and CDR2 sequences are SGHRS and YFSETQ. The germline V and J ends were trimmed by 5 bases and 9 bases, with 23 bases remaining between them. There are 15 residues in the CDR3. The CDR3 DNA follows: TGCGCCAGCAGTTCACTACAGCGAACCCCCGGTAGCTACACCTTC. Amino acids: CASSSLQRTPGSYTF.

The rearrangement joins TRBV27 to TRBJ2-7; TRBD1 aligns across 7 bases. V shed 6 bases and J 4 bases; nucleotides not matched to a gene: 9. The CDR3 consists of 14 residues. Germline V gives CDR1 MNHEY, CDR2 SMNVEV (reference sequence). This chain's CDR3 is CASRSTGFPYEQYF. In nucleotides, the CDR3 is TGTGCCAGCAGATCGACAGGGTTCCCATACGAGCAGTACTTC.

The rearrangement links TRBV5-4 to TRBJ2-6; 8 bases are a match to TRBD1. The CDR3 length is 17 residues. CDR1 SGHNT and CDR2 YYREEE come from the germline V gene (reference sequence). Trimming removed 7 bases from V and 0 bases from J; junction bases left unmatched: 9. CDR3 amino acids: CASEWGTGSSGANVLTF. CDR3 coding DNA: TGTGCCAGCGAGTGGGGGACAGGTAGCTCTGGGGCCAACGTCCTGACTTTC.

The chain joins TRBV2 to TRBJ2-3; 11 nucleotides align to TRBD2. J was trimmed by 2 bases and V by 5 bases; bases with no gene match: 6. The CDR3 is 16 amino acids. CDR1 is SNHLY and CDR2 is FYNNEI in the germline V gene. The DNA for the CDR3 is TGTGCCAGCAGTCCGGGACTAGCGGAGTTCACAGATACGCAGTATTTT. Translated, it gives CASSPGLAEFTDTQYF.

This chain joins TRBV4-3 and TRBJ2-1; 9 bases line up with TRBD2. The CDR3 is 14 amino acids. Germline CDR1 is LGHNA and CDR2 is YSLEER. V shed 1 base, J shed 9 bases, and the junction held 4 bases outside the gene matches. CDR3 coding DNA: TGCGCCAGCAGCCAAGGGGCGGGAGGGCTTGAGCAGTTCTTC. Protein product: CASSQGAGGLEQFF.

The rearrangement joins TRBV12-3 or TRBV12-4 to TRBJ2-7; 12 bases match TRBD2. Unmatched junction bases numbered 4, after V lost 7 bases and J lost 6 bases. The CDR3 has 13 residues. CDR3 nucleotides: TGTGCCAGCAAGAGACTAGCGGGAGCCGAGCAGTACTTC. It specifies CASKRLAGAEQYF.

The J gene is TRBJ1-2, the V gene TRBV3-1; D unclear. This CDR3 spans 14 amino acids. Germline-derived CDR1 and CDR2 are LGHDT and YNNKEL (reference sequence). The V gene lost 6 bases and the J gene lost 4 bases, with 15 bases spanning the gap. CDR3 protein: CASSPTRNGYGYTF. The CDR3 DNA reads as TGTGCCAGCAGTCCAACACGCAACGGCTATGGCTACACCTTC.

The rearrangement joins TRBV11-3 to TRBJ2-1; 7 nucleotides agree with TRBD2. This CDR3 region has 16 residues. V shed 5 bases, J shed 6 bases, and the junction held 13 bases outside the gene matches. Germline V gives CDR1 SGHNT, CDR2 YENEEA. The CDR3 spells CASSLSGTISPNEQFF. The CDR3 DNA follows: TGTGCCAGCAGCCTGTCCGGGACTATCTCTCCCAATGAGCAGTTCTTC.

The chain recombines TRBV7-8 with TRBJ2-7; D gene uncertain. The CDR3 has 12 residues. V was pared by 2 bases and J by 2 bases, with 4 bases between. Germline V gene lookup returns CDR1 SGHVS and CDR2 FQNEAQ. The CDR3 sequence: CASSLNTYEQYF. The CDR3 DNA reads TGTGCCAGCAGCTTAAACACCTACGAGCAGTACTTC.

The chain recombines TRBV4-1 with TRBJ1-1; D remains unclear. The ends were cut back, 0 bases at V and 3 bases at J, with 14 bases in the middle. The germline gives CDR1 MGHRA, CDR2 YSYEKL. This CDR3 region has 16 residues. This CDR3 reads CASSQDPIPSDTEAFF. The DNA for the CDR3 is TGCGCCAGCAGCCAAGACCCCATCCCCTCAGACACTGAAGCTTTCTTT.

This clonotype appeared a single time. This sequence joins TRBV7-9 and TRBJ1-1, with TRBD1 identical over 7 bases. CDR3 length: 15 residues. The trim removed 1 base at V and 7 bases at J, leaving 9 bases unmatched. Germline V gene lookup returns CDR1 SEHNR and CDR2 FQNEAQ (reference sequence). The CDR3 region is CASSLGIRQGGEAFF. The CDR3 bases are TGTGCCAGCAGCTTAGGCATTCGACAGGGAGGTGAAGCTTTCTTT.